The next 18 T cell receptor beta chains were all read from a single sample in a study of blood T cell repertoires in COVID-19. The data were produced by immunoSEQ multiplex PCR, yet TCRdb's version contains in-frame clones alone and is incomplete. This table holds 95,000 to 100,000 clones, approximately 92% found once. What was sequenced was peripheral blood. These receptor sequences come from a man aged 50-59 years with active COVID-19.

The V gene is TRBV28, the J gene TRBJ1-2, with 11 nucleotides matching TRBD1. The CDR3 spans 14 residues. Germline CDR1 and CDR2: MDHEN and SYDVKM. The CDR3 coding sequence is TGTGCAGGATCACGGACAGGGGGCGAGCGTGGCTACACCTTC. It encodes CAGSRTGGERGYTF.

The gene calls are TRBV28 and TRBJ1-3; D perhaps matches TRBD1 (5 bases). Germline V gene sequence: CDR1 MDHEN, CDR2 SYDVKM. The CDR3 is made up of 16 amino acids. With 6 bases removed from V and 0 bases from J, the gap between germline ends came to 15 bases. The CDR3 nucleotides are TGTGCCAGCAGGCAGGGATTGGGGATCTCTGGAAACACCATATATTTT. Translation gives CASRQGLGISGNTIYF.

V and J are TRBV14 and TRBJ2-2, with 7 bases matching TRBD2. V dropped 4 bases and J dropped 1; count of bases not matched to a gene: 9. The germline gives CDR1 SGHDN, CDR2 FVKESK. The CDR3 totals 17 residues. The CDR3 DNA follows: TGTGCCAGCAGCCGACAGACCGGGACTAAGAACACCGGGGAGCTGTTTTTT. It translates to CASSRQTGTKNTGELFF.

The chain combines TRBV4-1 with TRBJ2-5, with 10 bases fitting TRBD2. Trimming at V came to 0 bases and at J to 2 bases, leaving 9 bases not matched to a gene. The CDR3 spans 18 residues. Germline CDR1 reads MGHRA; CDR2 reads YSYEKL. CDR3 bases: TGCGCCAGCAGCCAAGATAGGGGACTAGCGATTGCACAAGAGACCCAGTACTTC. The encoded protein is CASSQDRGLAIAQETQYF.

The V call is TRBV7-8, the J call TRBJ2-7; no clear D. V dropped 5 bases and J dropped 3 bases, with 8 bases sitting between them. The CDR3 extends over 12 amino acids. Per the germline V gene, CDR1 is SGHVS and CDR2 is FQNEAQ. This CDR3 is CASSRQDYEQYF. DNA for the CDR3: TGTGCCAGCAGCCGGCAGGACTACGAGCAGTACTTC.

The chain has TRBV19 and TRBJ2-1, with TRBD2 identical over 7 bases. V dropped 1 base and J dropped 7; count of bases not matched to a gene: 13. Germline V gene sequence: CDR1 LNHDA, CDR2 SQIVND (reference sequence). There are 17 residues in the CDR3. For the CDR3, the DNA is TGTGCCAGTAGTATAGTTCCGGGAGGCCCTTCAGGTAATGAGCAGTTCTTC. Encoded protein: CASSIVPGGPSGNEQFF.

CDR3 sequence (DNA): TGTGCCAGCAGTTTTTCCAATACAGGGCTCTACTCTGGAAACACCATATATTTT. Its translation: CASSFSNTGLYSGNTIYF. The rearrangement joins TRBV28 to TRBJ1-3; TRBD1 might be the D (6 bases). The CDR3 has 18 residues. Germline CDR1 and CDR2: MDHEN and SYDVKM. The V end was cut by 3 bases, the J end by 0 bases, with 18 bases between.

The count of this clone is one. V usage is TRBV28 and J usage is TRBJ2-3; 9 bases match TRBD1. Germline values: CDR1 MDHEN, CDR2 SYDVKM. J was trimmed by 2 bases and V by 3 bases; bases with no gene match: 6. This CDR3 contains 16 residues. CDR3 nucleotides: TGTGCCAGCAGTTTTAACAGGGGGCCGGTCACAGATACGCAGTATTTT. Translation: CASSFNRGPVTDTQYF. Variable domain in full (rest from reference TRBV28 and TRBJ2-3): DVKVTQSSRYLVKRTGEKVFLECVQDMDHENMFWYRQDPGLGLRLIYFSYDVKMKEKGDIPEGYSVSREKKERFSLILESASTNQTSMYLCASSFNRGPVTDTQYFGPGTRLTVL.

The gene calls are TRBV30 and TRBJ1-2; weak D call: TRBD1 (6 bases). The CDR3 extends over 12 amino acids. The V and J ends lost 5 bases and 7 bases respectively, with 14 bases between them. Germline V gene lookup returns CDR1 GTSNPN and CDR2 SVGIG (reference sequence). This CDR3 reads CAWGGGESGYTF. Here the CDR3 DNA reads TGTGCCTGGGGAGGGGGGGAGTCTGGCTACACCTTC. Drawing the rest from reference TRBV30 and TRBJ1-2, the complete variable domain is SQTIHQWPATLVQPVGSPLSLECTVEGTSNPNLYWYRQAAGRGLQLLFYSVGIGQISSEVPQNLSASRPQDRQFILSSKKLLLSDSGFYLCAWGGGESGYTFGSGTRLTVV.

This clone has only a few counts. The chain has TRBV4-1 and TRBJ1-1, with D perhaps TRBD1 (5 bases). This CDR3 has 16 residues. Between the trimmed V and J ends, which lost 4 bases and 1 base, there was a span of 16 bases. In germline, CDR1 is MGHRA, CDR2 YSYEKL. The CDR3 DNA sequence: TGCGCCAGCAGCCCCGCGTACAGGCAAAGGAACACTGAAGCTTTCTTT. Amino acids: CASSPAYRQRNTEAFF.

The V call is TRBV10-2, the J call TRBJ2-1; 7 bases are a match to TRBD1. V lost 6 bases to trimming and J lost 7 bases; unmatched junction nucleotides: 6. Germline V CDR1 and CDR2: WSHSY, SAAADI. CDR3 length: 13 amino acids. The CDR3 spells CASRMTGLNEQFF. DNA for the CDR3: TGCGCCAGCAGGATGACAGGGTTGAATGAGCAGTTCTTC.

This chain connects TRBV15 to TRBJ2-2; maybe TRBD1 (6 bases). The V gene lost 8 bases and the J gene lost 5 bases, with 15 bases spanning the gap. Germline V gene lookup returns CDR1 LNHNV and CDR2 YYDKDF (reference sequence). CDR3 length: 14 residues. The CDR3 DNA is TGTGCCACCCGCCCAAGAGGGGGTACCGGGGAGCTGTTTTTT. Its protein is CATRPRGGTGELFF.

V and J are TRBV3-1 (or the pseudogene TRBV3-2) and TRBJ1-5; 7 bases agree with TRBD1. CDR1 is LGHDT and CDR2 is YNNKEL in the germline V gene (reference sequence). The CDR3 is 15 residues long. The ends lost 4 bases at V and 1 base at J; junction bases unmatched: 4. The CDR3 DNA reads as TGTGCCAGCAGCCGGGGACAGATGAGCAATCAGCCCCAGCATTTT. This translates into CASSRGQMSNQPQHF.

The chain joins TRBV25-1 to TRBJ1-2; TRBD1 is a possible D gene (5 bases). The CDR3 has 13 amino acids. Germline CDR1 reads MGHDK; CDR2 reads SYGVNS. Trimming left V 6 bases short and J 3 bases short, with 11 bases between. The chain's CDR3 is CASSQGLDYGYTF. In nucleotides, the CDR3 is TGTGCCAGCAGCCAGGGTTTAGACTATGGCTACACCTTC.

V is TRBV30 and J is TRBJ1-5; no firm D call. Germline V gene sequence: CDR1 GTSNPN, CDR2 SVGIG (reference sequence). The CDR3 sequence is 14 residues long. Trimming left V 3 bases short and J 2 bases short, with 11 bases between. The CDR3 bases are TGTGCCTGGAGCGTTTCAGGCGGCAATCAGCCCCAGCATTTT. As protein: CAWSVSGGNQPQHF.

The rearrangement joins TRBV5-8 to TRBJ2-7, with 12 bases matching TRBD2. Per germline, CDR1 SGHTS and CDR2 YDEGEE. CDR3 length: 17 amino acids. Losses at the gene ends were 0 bases for V and 4 bases for J; bases not matched to a gene: 8. The CDR3 region has the DNA TGTGCCAGCAGCTTGGTACTAGCGGGAGGAACTACGTACGAGCAGTACTTC. Protein sequence: CASSLVLAGGTTYEQYF.

The CDR3 loop reads CASSLASSYEQYF. CDR3 coding DNA: TGTGCCAGCAGCTTAGCCAGCTCCTACGAGCAGTACTTC. V gene TRBV7-2 combines with J gene TRBJ2-7; D ambiguous. The CDR3 covers 13 residues. Trimming took 0 bases from V and 0 from J, leaving 3 bases between them. The germline V gene encodes CDR1 SGHTA and CDR2 FQGNSA.

This clone was seen just once. The chain has TRBV3-1 (or the pseudogene TRBV3-2) and TRBJ2-1, with 15 bases that match TRBD2. Trimming cost V 0 bases and J 8 bases; bases outside gene matches: 5. The CDR3 sequence is 17 residues long. The germline gives CDR1 LGHDT, CDR2 YNNKEL (reference sequence). The chain's CDR3 is CASSQEGLAGGPDEQFF. The CDR3 nucleotides read TGTGCCAGCAGCCAAGAAGGACTAGCGGGAGGGCCCGATGAGCAGTTCTTC.